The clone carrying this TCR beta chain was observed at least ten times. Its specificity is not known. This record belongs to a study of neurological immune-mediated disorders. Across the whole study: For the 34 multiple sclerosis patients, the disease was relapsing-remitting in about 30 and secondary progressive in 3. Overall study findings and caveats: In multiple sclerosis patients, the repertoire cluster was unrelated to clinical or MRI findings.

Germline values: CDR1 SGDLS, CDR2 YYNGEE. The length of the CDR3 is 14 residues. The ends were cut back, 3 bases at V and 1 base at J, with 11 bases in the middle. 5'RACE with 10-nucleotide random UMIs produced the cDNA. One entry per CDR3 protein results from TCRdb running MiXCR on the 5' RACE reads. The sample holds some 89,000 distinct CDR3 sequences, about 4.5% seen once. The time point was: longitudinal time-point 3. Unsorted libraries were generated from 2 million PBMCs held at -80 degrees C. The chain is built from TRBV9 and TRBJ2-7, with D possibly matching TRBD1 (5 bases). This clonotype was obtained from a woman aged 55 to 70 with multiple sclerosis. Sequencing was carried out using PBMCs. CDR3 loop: CASSAETVSYEQYF. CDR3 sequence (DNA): TGTGCCAGCAGCGCCGAGACAGTTTCCTACGAGCAGTACTTC. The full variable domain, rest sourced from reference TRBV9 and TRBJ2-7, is DSGVTQTPKHLITATGQRVTLRCSPRSGDLSVYWYQQSLDQGLQFLIQYYNGEERAKGNILERFSAQQFPDLHSELNLSSLELGDSALYFCASSAETVSYEQYFGPGTRLTVT.